The T cell receptor (beta chain) under discussion was sequenced for a study of blood T cell repertoires in COVID-19. As for the study in general: Researchers got acute and convalescent COVID-19 samples from the United States, Italy and Spain.

Trimming removed 3 bases from V and 1 base from J; junction bases left unmatched: 5. This CDR3 region has 16 residues. From germline, CDR1 is SGHTA and CDR2 FQGNSA. Clones were sequenced by immunoSEQ multiplex PCR, and TCRdb holds only the in-frame ones, with some missing. Of around 200,000 clones listed, about 87% are singletons. This clonotype was sampled from a woman under 30 who had recovered from COVID-19. The specimen was peripheral blood. V is TRBV7-2 and J is TRBJ2-5; 10 bases agree with TRBD1. CDR3 DNA sequence: TGTGCCAGCAGCTTTGGGACAGGGGTGGCCCAAGAGACCCAGTACTTC. As protein: CASSFGTGVAQETQYF. The entire variable domain, with the rest obtained from reference TRBV7-2 and TRBJ2-5, is as follows: GAGVSQSPSNKVTEKGKDVELRCDPISGHTALYWYRQSLGQGLEFLIYFQGNSAPDKSGLPSDRFSAERTGGSVSTLTIQRTQQEDSAVYLCASSFGTGVAQETQYFGPGTRLLVL.